A single T cell receptor (beta chain) is shown here with its context. The antigen is undetermined. The data originate from a study of lymphopenia after photon versus proton radiotherapy. Study observations and caveats: Relative stability marked proton patients; photon patients lost diversity and naive cells.

The CDR3 runs 13 residues. The V gene lost 2 bases and the J gene lost 1 base, with 6 bases spanning the gap. Germline V gene lookup returns CDR1 WSHSY and CDR2 SAAADI. Method: immunoSEQ multiplex PCR; TCRdb's copy keeps in-frame clones and lacks some. Here the sample spans under 20,000 clones, about 85% being singletons. The chain joins TRBV10-2 to TRBJ2-7; a possible D gene is TRBD2 (5 bases). Sequenced material: peripheral blood, taken from a patient treated with proton-based radiotherapy. The receptor was derived from a man in his 70s with pancreatic cancer. Here the CDR3 DNA reads TGCGCCAGCAGTGAGGGGGAGTCCTACGAGCAGTACTTC. Translating gives CASSEGESYEQYF.